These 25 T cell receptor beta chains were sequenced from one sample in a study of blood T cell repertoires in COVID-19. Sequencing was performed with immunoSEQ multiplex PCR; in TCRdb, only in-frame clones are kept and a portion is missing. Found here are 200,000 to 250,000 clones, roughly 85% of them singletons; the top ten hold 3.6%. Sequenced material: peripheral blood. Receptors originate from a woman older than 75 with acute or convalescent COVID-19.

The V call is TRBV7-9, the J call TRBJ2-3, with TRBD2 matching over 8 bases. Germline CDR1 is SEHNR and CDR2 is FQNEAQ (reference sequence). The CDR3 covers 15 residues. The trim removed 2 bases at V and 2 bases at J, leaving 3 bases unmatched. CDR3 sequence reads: CASSLKAGDTDTQYF. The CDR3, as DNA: TGTGCCAGCAGCTTAAAAGCGGGAGACACAGATACGCAGTATTTT.

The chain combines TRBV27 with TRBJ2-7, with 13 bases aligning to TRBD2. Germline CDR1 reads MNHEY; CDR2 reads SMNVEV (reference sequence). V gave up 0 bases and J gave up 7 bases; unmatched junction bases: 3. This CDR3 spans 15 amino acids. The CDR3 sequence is CASSLSLAGGKEQYF. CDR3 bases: TGTGCCAGCAGTTTATCACTAGCGGGGGGGAAAGAGCAGTACTTC.

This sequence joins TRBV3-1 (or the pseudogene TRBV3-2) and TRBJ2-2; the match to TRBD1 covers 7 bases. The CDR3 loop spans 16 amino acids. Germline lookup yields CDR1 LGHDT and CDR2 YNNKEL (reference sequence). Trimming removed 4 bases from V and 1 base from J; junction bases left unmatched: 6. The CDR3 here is CASSPRGSKNTGELFF. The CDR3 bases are TGTGCCAGCAGCCCCAGGGGGAGCAAGAACACCGGGGAGCTGTTTTTT.

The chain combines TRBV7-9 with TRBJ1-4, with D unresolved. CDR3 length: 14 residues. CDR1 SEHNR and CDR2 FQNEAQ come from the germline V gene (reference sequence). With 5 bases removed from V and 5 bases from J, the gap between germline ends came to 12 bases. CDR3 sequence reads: CASSPGTRNEKLFF. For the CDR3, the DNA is TGTGCCAGCAGCCCGGGAACACGAAATGAAAAACTGTTTTTT.

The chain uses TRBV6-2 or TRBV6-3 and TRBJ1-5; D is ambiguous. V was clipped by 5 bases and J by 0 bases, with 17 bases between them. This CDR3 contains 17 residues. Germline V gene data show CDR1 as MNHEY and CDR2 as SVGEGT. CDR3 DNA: TGTGCCAGCAGTGACCCGGGGAGGTTTTATAGCAATCAGCCCCAGCATTTT. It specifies CASSDPGRFYSNQPQHF.

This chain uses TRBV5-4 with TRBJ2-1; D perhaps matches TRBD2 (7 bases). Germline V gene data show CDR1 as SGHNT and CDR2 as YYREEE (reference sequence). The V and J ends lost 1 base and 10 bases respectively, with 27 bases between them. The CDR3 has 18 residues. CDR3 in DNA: TGTGCCAGCAGCTTGTACGTGGGGGGGCGCTTTTGGTATAAGGAGCAGTTCTTC. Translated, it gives CASSLYVGGRFWYKEQFF.

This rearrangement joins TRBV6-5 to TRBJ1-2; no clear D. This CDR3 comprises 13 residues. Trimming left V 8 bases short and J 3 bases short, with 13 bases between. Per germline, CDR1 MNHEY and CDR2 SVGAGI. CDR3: CASQGQAHYGYTF. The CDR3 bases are TGTGCCAGCCAAGGTCAGGCCCACTATGGCTACACCTTC.

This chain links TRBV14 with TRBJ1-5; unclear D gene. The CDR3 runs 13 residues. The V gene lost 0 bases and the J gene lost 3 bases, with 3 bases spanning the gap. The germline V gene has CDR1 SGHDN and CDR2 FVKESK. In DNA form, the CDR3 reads TGTGCCAGCAGCCAAGATCTCAATCAGCCCCAGCATTTT. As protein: CASSQDLNQPQHF.

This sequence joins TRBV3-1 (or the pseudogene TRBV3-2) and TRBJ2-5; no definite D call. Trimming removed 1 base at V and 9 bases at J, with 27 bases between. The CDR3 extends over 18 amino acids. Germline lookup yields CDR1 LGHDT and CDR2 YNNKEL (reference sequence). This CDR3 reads CASSQGAAGTPTRRAQYF. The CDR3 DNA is TGTGCCAGCAGCCAAGGTGCTGCAGGCACACCCACTCGGCGAGCCCAGTACTTC.

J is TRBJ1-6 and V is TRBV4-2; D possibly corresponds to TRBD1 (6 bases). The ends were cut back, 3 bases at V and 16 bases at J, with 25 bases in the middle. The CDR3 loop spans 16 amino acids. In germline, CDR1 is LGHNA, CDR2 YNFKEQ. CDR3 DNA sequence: TGTGCCAGCAGCCAGTTTGGAAACAGGGTTCGGCCAGGACTCCACTTT. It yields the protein CASSQFGNRVRPGLHF.

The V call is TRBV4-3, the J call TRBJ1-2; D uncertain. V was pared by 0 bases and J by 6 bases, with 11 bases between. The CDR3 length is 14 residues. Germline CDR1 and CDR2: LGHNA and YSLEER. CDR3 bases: TGCGCCAGCAGCCAAGATCTGCACTTGGATGGCTACACCTTC. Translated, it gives CASSQDLHLDGYTF.

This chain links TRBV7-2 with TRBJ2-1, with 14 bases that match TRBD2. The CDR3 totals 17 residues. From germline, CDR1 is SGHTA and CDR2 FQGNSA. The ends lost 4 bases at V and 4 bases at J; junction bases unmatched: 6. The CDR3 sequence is CASSYRTSGGRYNEQFF. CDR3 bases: TGTGCCAGCAGCTACCGGACTAGCGGGGGGCGGTACAATGAGCAGTTCTTC.

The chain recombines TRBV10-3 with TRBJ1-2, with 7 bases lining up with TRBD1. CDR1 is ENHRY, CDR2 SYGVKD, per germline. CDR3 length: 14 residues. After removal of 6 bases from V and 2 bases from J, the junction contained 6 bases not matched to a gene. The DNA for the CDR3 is TGTGCCATCAGAGGCGGGACAGTGAACTATGGCTACACCTTC. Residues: CAIRGGTVNYGYTF.

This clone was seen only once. The CDR3 nucleotides are TGCGCCAGCAGCCAAGGGGTAGGAGCTTACAATGAGCAGTTCTTC. This encodes CASSQGVGAYNEQFF. The chain recombines TRBV4-3 with TRBJ2-1, with D unresolved. CDR3 size: 15 residues. Per germline, CDR1 LGHNA and CDR2 YSLEER. V was cut by 1 base and J by 4 bases, with 11 bases left in between.

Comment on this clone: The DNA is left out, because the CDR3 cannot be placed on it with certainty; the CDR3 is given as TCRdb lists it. This chain's CDR3 is CASILGQNTEAFF. The V gene is TRBV6-5, the J gene TRBJ1-1; the table names TRBD1, a call not compared with the DNA. The germline V gene has CDR1 MNHEY and CDR2 SVGAGI. The CDR3 numbers 13 amino acids, ends counted.

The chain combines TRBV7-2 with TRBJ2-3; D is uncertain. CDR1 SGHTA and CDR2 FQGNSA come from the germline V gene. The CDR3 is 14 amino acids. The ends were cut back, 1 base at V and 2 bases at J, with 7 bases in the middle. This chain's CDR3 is CASSLGQNTDTQYF. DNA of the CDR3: TGTGCCAGCAGCTTAGGGCAGAACACAGATACGCAGTATTTT.

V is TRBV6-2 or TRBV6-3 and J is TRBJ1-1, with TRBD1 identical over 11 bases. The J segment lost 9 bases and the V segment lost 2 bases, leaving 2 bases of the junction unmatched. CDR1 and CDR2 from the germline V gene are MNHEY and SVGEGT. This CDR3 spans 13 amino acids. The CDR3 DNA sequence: TGTGCCAGCAGTTACGGACAGGGGGCCCAAGCTTTCTTT. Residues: CASSYGQGAQAFF.

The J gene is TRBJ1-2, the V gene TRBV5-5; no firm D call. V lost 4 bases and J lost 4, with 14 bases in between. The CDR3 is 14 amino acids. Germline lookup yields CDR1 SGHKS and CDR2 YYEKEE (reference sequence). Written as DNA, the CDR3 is TGTGCCAGCAGCGCCTGGGAGACGGCCTATGGCTACACCTTC. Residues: CASSAWETAYGYTF.

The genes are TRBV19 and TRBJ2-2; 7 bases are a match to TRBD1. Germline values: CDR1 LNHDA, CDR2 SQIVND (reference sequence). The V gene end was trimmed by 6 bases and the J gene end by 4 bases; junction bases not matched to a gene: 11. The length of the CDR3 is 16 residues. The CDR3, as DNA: TGTGCCAGTAGAGCTCCGGGGACAGTAACCACCGGGGAGCTGTTTTTT. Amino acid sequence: CASRAPGTVTTGELFF.

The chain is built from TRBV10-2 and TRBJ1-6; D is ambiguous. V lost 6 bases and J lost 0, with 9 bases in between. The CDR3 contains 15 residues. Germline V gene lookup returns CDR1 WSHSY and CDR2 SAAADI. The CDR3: CASRGSISYNSPLHF. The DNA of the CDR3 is TGCGCCAGCAGGGGCAGCATCTCCTATAATTCACCCCTCCACTTT.

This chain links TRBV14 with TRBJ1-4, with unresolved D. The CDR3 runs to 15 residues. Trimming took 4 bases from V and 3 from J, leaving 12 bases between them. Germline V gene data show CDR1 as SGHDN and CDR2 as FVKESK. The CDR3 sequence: CASSRSLGANEKLFF. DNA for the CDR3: TGTGCCAGCAGCCGCAGCCTAGGAGCTAATGAAAAACTGTTTTTT.

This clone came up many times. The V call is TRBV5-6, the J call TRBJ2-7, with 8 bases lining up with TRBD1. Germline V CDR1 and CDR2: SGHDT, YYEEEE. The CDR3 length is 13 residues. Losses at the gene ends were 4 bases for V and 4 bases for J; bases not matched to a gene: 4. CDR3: CASSGTGLYEQYF. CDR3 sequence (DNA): TGTGCCAGCAGCGGGACAGGACTATACGAGCAGTACTTC.

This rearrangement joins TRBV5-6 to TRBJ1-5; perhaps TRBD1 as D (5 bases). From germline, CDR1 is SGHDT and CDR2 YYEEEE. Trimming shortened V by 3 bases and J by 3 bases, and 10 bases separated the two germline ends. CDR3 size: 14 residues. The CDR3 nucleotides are TGTGCCAGCAGCTATGGGACTTTCAATCAGCCCCAGCATTTT. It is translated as CASSYGTFNQPQHF.

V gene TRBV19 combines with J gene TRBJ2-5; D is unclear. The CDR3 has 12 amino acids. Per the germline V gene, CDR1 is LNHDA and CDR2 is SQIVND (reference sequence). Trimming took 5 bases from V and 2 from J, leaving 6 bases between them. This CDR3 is CASSRQQETQYF. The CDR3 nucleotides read TGTGCCAGTAGTCGTCAGCAAGAGACCCAGTACTTC.

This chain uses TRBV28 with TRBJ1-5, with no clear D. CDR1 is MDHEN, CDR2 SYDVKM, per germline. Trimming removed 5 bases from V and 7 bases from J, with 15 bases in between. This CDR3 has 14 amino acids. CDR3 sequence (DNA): TGTGCCAGCAGTCCCCCTGCCCGGGGACAGCCCCAGCATTTT. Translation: CASSPPARGQPQHF. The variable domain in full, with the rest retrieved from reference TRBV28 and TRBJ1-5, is DVKVTQSSRYLVKRTGEKVFLECVQDMDHENMFWYRQDPGLGLRLIYFSYDVKMKEKGDIPEGYSVSREKKERFSLILESASTNQTSMYLCASSPPARGQPQHFGDGTRLSIL.